At least ten counts were recorded for the clone carrying this T cell receptor beta chain. Its antigen remains unidentified. The sample originates from a study of T-cell memory formation after mild COVID-19. Employing constant-segment primers, 5'RACE generated TCR alpha and TCR beta cDNA libraries bearing sample barcodes and UMIs. From the 5' RACE reads, TCRdb called clonotypes with MiXCR, one entry per CDR3 protein. This sample has 450,000 to 650,000 distinct CDR3 sequences; just over 20% occur once, and the top ten carry roughly an eighth. Study outcomes and limitations: Clones that got smaller from day 15 to 85 had even CD4/CD8, while clones growing later tipped toward CD4+. Chiefly within CM and EM were the contracting CD4+ clones; CD8+ ones were within EMRA.

Germline CDR1 reads SEHNR; CDR2 reads FQNEAQ (reference sequence). J was trimmed by 4 bases and V by 4 bases; bases with no gene match: 1. The CDR3 consists of 15 residues. The sequenced material came from PBMCs or a T cell subset sorted from them (not recorded which). The receptor comes from an adult woman who had mild COVID-19 (a few samples of this study predate the infection). Cell type and time point are not known. V and J are TRBV7-9 and TRBJ2-3; TRBD2 aligns across 14 bases. Here the CDR3 DNA reads TGTGCCAGCAGCTCGGGACTAGCGGGAGCAGATACGCAGTATTTT. This encodes CASSSGLAGADTQYF. Supplemented by reference TRBV7-9 and TRBJ2-3, the full variable domain reads DTGVSQNPRHKITKRGQNVTFRCDPISEHNRLYWYRQTLGQGPEFLTYFQNEAQLEKSRLLSDRFSAERPKGSFSTLEIQRTEQGDSAMYLCASSSGLAGADTQYFGPGTRLTVL.